This TCR beta chain was captured by sequencing in a study of PD-L1 blockade in urothelial cancer. Study context: Male patients with bladder-origin urothelial cancer numbered about 85% of the 29. Per blood sample, T cells had a median of roughly 150,000.

This clone appeared a few times. The protocol was immunoSEQ multiplex PCR, while the TCRdb copy is restricted to in-frame clones and leaves out a portion. This table has 53,000 or so clones, more than 75% appearing once. Germline V CDR1 and CDR2: MGHDK, SYGVNS. Between the trimmed V and J ends, which lost 6 bases and 4 bases, there was a span of 12 bases. The length of the CDR3 is 13 residues. Sequencing used PBMCs, obtained around atezolizumab (anti-PD-L1) treatment. V and J are TRBV25-1 and TRBJ1-1; maybe TRBD1 (6 bases). This sequence originates from a man between 60 and 75 years old with urothelial cancer. The CDR3 protein is CASRQGRGTEAFF. As DNA, the CDR3 is TGTGCCAGCAGACAGGGACGCGGCACTGAAGCTTTCTTT.